This is a list of T cell receptor beta chains from one sample in a study of resident and recirculating memory T cells in vitiligo. Only in-frame clones appear in the TCRdb table, and some are missing; sequencing was by immunoSEQ multiplex PCR. The sample has 60,000 to 80,000 clones; 80% to 95% are singletons. Sequenced: blood. The receptors stem from a male donor with vitiligo. Each CDR3 is given with its conserved first and last residue. The order of the fields is clone size, J gene, D gene, V gene, CDR3 protein, CDR3 DNA. A D gene is named only where the DNA matches it firmly. For some rows the clone size is stated as once, few or many, or as a class when expanded; others skip it.

- TRBJ2-2 TRBD2 TRBV19 CASGLANTGELFF TGTGCCAGCGGACTAGCGAACACCGGGGAGCTGTTTTTT
- TRBJ1-4 TRBD1 TRBV27 CASSLGTGNNEKLFF TGTGCCAGCAGTTTAGGGACAGGGAATAATGAAAAACTGTTTTTT
- TRBJ2-5 - TRBV5-4 CASSLDSQETQYF TGTGCCAGCAGCCTGGACAGTCAAGAGACCCAGTACTTC
once TRBJ2-5 - TRBV7-8 CASSLDWAGETQYF TGTGCCAGCAGCTTGGATTGGGCGGGAGAGACCCAGTACTTC
- TRBJ1-4 TRBD1 TRBV13 CASSEQGAVNEKLFF TGTGCCAGCAGCGAACAGGGGGCGGTTAATGAAAAACTGTTTTTT
- TRBJ2-7 - TRBV7-2 CASSLGTVYEQYF TGTGCCAGCAGCTTAGGGACAGTCTACGAGCAGTACTTC
- TRBJ2-2 TRBD2 TRBV4-2 CASSQDPTSGGFLAGELFF TGTGCCAGCAGCCAAGATCCGACTAGCGGGGGGTTTTTAGCGGGGGAGCTGTTTTTT
- TRBJ2-5 TRBD2 TRBV7-2 CASSPPGLAGGQETQYF TGTGCCAGCAGCCCACCGGGACTAGCGGGGGGGCAAGAGACCCAGTACTTC
- TRBJ2-1 TRBD2 TRBV11-2 CASSLELAGGNNEQFF TGTGCCAGCAGCTTAGAGCTAGCGGGGGGAAACAATGAGCAGTTCTTC
few TRBJ1-2 TRBD1 TRBV19 CASSRGTGPNYGYTF TGTGCCAGTAGTCGGGGGACAGGGCCTAACTATGGCTACACCTTC
few TRBJ1-2 - TRBV6-1 CASSSGFTNYGYTF TGTGCCAGCAGTTCAGGGTTTACTAACTATGGCTACACCTTC
- TRBJ1-1 - TRBV2 CASSEAAGYPGAFF TGTGCCAGCAGTGAAGCGGCGGGGTATCCAGGGGCTTTCTTT
once TRBJ2-3 TRBD1 TRBV27 CASRPGQGVPDTQYF TGTGCCAGCCGCCCGGGGCAGGGGGTGCCAGATACGCAGTATTTT
- TRBJ1-1 - TRBV7-3 CASSLNGRGTEAFF TGTGCCAGCAGCTTAAACGGCAGGGGCACTGAAGCTTTCTTT
- TRBJ2-1 - TRBV2 CASTGVSSYNEQFF TGTGCCAGCACCGGGGTATCCTCCTACAATGAGCAGTTCTTC
- TRBJ1-6 TRBD1 TRBV7-9 CASSSSQGAGNSPLHF TGTGCCAGCAGCTCCTCCCAGGGGGCCGGTAATTCACCCCTCCACTTT
once TRBJ1-6 - TRBV2 CASRETGGPLHF TGTGCCAGCAGGGAGACAGGCGGACCCCTCCACTTT
- TRBJ2-5 - TRBV1 CTSSQTPDGGYRETQYF TGCACCAGCAGCCAAACCCCGGACGGGGGGTATCGGGAGACCCAGTACTTC
- TRBJ2-7 TRBD2 TRBV6-4 CASSVAGGSSYEQYF TGTGCCAGCAGTGTTGCGGGGGGTAGCTCCTACGAGCAGTACTTC
- TRBJ2-7 - TRBV20-1 CSAERPGEQYF TGCAGTGCAGAAAGGCCGGGGGAGCAGTACTTC
- TRBJ2-2 TRBD1 TRBV27 CASSSPTVDRAAGELFF TGTGCCAGCAGTTCCCCGACTGTGGACAGGGCGGCCGGGGAGCTGTTTTTT
- TRBJ1-3 - TRBV4-3 CASSQVPGSGNTIYF TGCGCCAGCAGCCAAGTCCCGGGCTCTGGAAACACCATATATTTT
- TRBJ1-1 - TRBV7-2 CASSPNGVEAFF TGTGCCAGCAGCCCCAACGGTGTTGAAGCTTTCTTT
- TRBJ1-2 TRBD1 TRBV6-5 CASRVGTGTVYGYTF TGTGCCAGCAGAGTCGGGACAGGAACTGTCTATGGCTACACCTTC
- TRBJ2-2 - TRBV2 CASRPDTSGGELFF TGTGCCAGCAGGCCCGACACCTCGGGAGGGGAGCTGTTTTTT
- TRBJ1-1 TRBD1 TRBV7-8 CASSLTGGNTEAFF TGTGCCAGCAGCCTCACAGGGGGAAACACTGAAGCTTTCTTT
once TRBJ1-1 - TRBV5-6 CASSLGDDTEAFF TGTGCCAGCAGCCTCGGAGACGACACTGAAGCTTTCTTT
- TRBJ2-3 - TRBV28 CASSLYRTDTQYF TGTGCCAGCAGTTTATACAGGACAGATACGCAGTATTTT
- TRBJ2-5 TRBD2 TRBV5-8 CASSLGLAETQETQYF TGTGCCAGCAGCTTGGGACTAGCGGAGACTCAAGAGACCCAGTACTTC
- TRBJ2-5 TRBD2 TRBV5-4 CASSPSRGGTYQETQYF TGTGCCAGCAGCCCCTCTCGGGGAGGGACCTACCAAGAGACCCAGTACTTC
- TRBJ2-2 TRBD2 TRBV6-5 CASSFGGGNTGELFF TGTGCCAGCAGTTTCGGGGGGGGGAACACCGGGGAGCTGTTTTTT
once TRBJ2-7 TRBD2 TRBV7-2 CASSRGGLAREQYF TGTGCCAGCAGCCGAGGGGGACTAGCAAGGGAGCAGTACTTC
- TRBJ2-1 - TRBV7-3 CASSPDFNSYNEQFF TGTGCCAGCAGCCCGGACTTCAATTCCTACAATGAGCAGTTCTTC
- TRBJ1-2 - TRBV6-6 CAGQRENYGYTF TGTGCCGGCCAGCGGGAAAACTATGGCTACACCTTC
few TRBJ1-5 - TRBV19 CASSQGQSTQPQHF TGTGCCAGTAGCCAAGGACAGTCCACTCAGCCCCAGCATTTT
- TRBJ1-6 - TRBV4-1 CASGRSPSGSQNSPLHF TGCGCCAGCGGGAGGAGCCCCTCCGGGTCTCAAAATTCACCCCTCCACTTT
once TRBJ2-6 - TRBV5-6 CASSLPTRAGANVLTF TGTGCCAGCAGCTTACCGACCCGGGCTGGGGCCAACGTCCTGACTTTC
- TRBJ1-2 - TRBV5-4 CASSLEGRFGYGYTF TGTGCCAGCAGCTTAGAAGGGAGGTTTGGCTATGGCTACACCTTC
once TRBJ1-1 - TRBV4-2 CASSRQDTEAFF TGTGCCAGCAGCCGTCAGGACACTGAAGCTTTCTTT
- TRBJ2-5 TRBD2 TRBV6-1 CASSVLAGDGAQYF TGTGCCAGCAGTGTTCTAGCGGGGGACGGGGCCCAGTACTTC
- TRBJ1-6 TRBD1 TRBV6-5 CASSYGTAYNSPLHF TGTGCCAGCAGTTATGGGACAGCTTATAATTCACCCCTCCACTTT
once TRBJ2-1 - TRBV9 CASSSRGLYNEQFF TGTGCCAGCAGCTCCCGCGGCCTCTACAATGAGCAGTTCTTC
once TRBJ1-1 - TRBV6-5 CASQAGGVTEAFF TGTGCCAGTCAGGCCGGGGGGGTCACTGAAGCTTTCTTT
- TRBJ2-3 TRBD1 TRBV27 CASSFLRATGRPNTQYF TGTGCCAGCAGTTTCCTTCGGGCGACAGGGAGACCCAATACGCAGTATTTT
- TRBJ1-3 - TRBV6-5 CASTPAGRSGNTIYF TGTGCCAGCACCCCCGCAGGGCGCTCTGGAAACACCATATATTTT
once TRBJ2-4 TRBD2 TRBV18 CASSPPDERGGIQYF TGTGCCAGCTCACCCCCGGATGAGCGGGGGGGCATTCAGTACTTC
- TRBJ1-2 - TRBV6-1 CASIPTGTYGYTF TGTGCCAGCATTCCGACAGGTACCTATGGCTACACCTTC
- TRBJ2-3 - TRBV5-6 CASSFSADNTDTQYF TGTGCCAGCAGCTTTTCGGCAGACAACACAGATACGCAGTATTTT
- TRBJ1-5 - TRBV19 CASTNRQHNQPQHF TGTGCCAGTACCAACCGACAGCACAATCAGCCCCAGCATTTT
- TRBJ2-3 - TRBV29-1 CSVVLRVRRGGFPSTDTQYF TGCAGCGTTGTCTTGAGGGTACGTCGTGGGGGGTTCCCAAGCACAGATACGCAGTATTTT
- TRBJ2-2 TRBD2 TRBV15 CATSLTSGGAYGELFF TGTGCCACCAGTCTTACTAGCGGGGGGGCATACGGGGAGCTGTTTTTT
- TRBJ1-4 TRBD1 TRBV6-5 CASSYSRQGADEKLFF TGTGCCAGCAGTTACTCGAGGCAGGGGGCGGATGAAAAACTGTTTTTT
- TRBJ2-7 TRBD1 TRBV4-1 CASSQEHRGLTYEQYF TGCGCCAGCAGCCAAGAGCACAGGGGATTGACCTACGAGCAGTACTTC
- TRBJ1-1 TRBD1 TRBV25-1 CASSAMGGAGDRAAFF TGTGCCAGCAGTGCCATGGGGGGGGCCGGGGACAGGGCAGCTTTCTTT
once TRBJ2-3 TRBD2 TRBV9 CASSERPYSTSRTDTQYF TGTGCCAGCAGCGAGCGCCCTTACTCGACTAGCCGCACAGATACGCAGTATTTT